This T cell receptor (beta chain) stems from a study of T cell changes during pregnancy in multiple sclerosis. This table comes from immunoSEQ multiplex PCR, and its TCRdb copy is limited to in-frame clones, with some not included. This sample carries just under 35,000 clones, roughly 93% of them seen once, and the ten largest clones take 4% to 4.5%. The receptor comes from a female donor in good health, enrolled as a control in a pregnancy study. The sequencing used peripheral blood, collected in the second trimester of pregnancy.

The CDR3 DNA follows: TGTGCCAGTAGTATAGGTTTGGGCGGGGCCTCCTACAATGAGCAGTTCTTC. It codes for CASSIGLGGASYNEQFF. The chain recombines TRBV19 with TRBJ2-1, with D possibly matching TRBD2 (6 bases). The V end lost 1 base, the J end lost 0 bases, and 13 bases lay between the germline ends. CDR1 is LNHDA, CDR2 SQIVND, per germline (reference sequence). This CDR3 spans 17 amino acids.